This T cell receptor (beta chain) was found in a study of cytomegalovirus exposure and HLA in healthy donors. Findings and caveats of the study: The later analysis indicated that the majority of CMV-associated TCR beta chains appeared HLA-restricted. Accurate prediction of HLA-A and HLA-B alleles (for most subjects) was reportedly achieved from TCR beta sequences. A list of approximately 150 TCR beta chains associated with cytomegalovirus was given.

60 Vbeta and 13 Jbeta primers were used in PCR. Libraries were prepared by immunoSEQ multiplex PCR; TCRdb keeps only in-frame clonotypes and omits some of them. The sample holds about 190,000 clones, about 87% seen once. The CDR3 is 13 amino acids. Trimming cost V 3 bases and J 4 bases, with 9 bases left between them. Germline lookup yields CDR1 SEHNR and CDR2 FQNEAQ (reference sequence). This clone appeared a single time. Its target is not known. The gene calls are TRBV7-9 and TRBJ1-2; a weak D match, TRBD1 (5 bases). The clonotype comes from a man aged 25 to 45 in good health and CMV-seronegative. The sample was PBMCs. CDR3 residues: CASSFTGIYGYTF. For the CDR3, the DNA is TGTGCCAGCAGCTTCACAGGAATCTATGGCTACACCTTC.